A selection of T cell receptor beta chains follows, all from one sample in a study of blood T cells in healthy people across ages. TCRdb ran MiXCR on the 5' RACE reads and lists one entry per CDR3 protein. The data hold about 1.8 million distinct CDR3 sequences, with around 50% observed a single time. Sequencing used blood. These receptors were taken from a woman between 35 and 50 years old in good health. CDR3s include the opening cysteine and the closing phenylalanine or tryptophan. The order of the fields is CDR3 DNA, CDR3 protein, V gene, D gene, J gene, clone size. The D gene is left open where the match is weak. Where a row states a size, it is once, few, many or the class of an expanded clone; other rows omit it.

TGTGCCAGCAGCTTAGTGGCGGGGGGAAACCAAGAGACCCAGTACTTC | CASSLVAGGNQETQYF | TRBV7-2 | TRBD2 | TRBJ2-5 | NA
TGTGCCAGCAGTTCCCCGATTCACAGGGACCAAGAGACCCAGTACTTC | CASSSPIHRDQETQYF | TRBV6-2/TRBV6-3 | NA | TRBJ2-5 | NA
TGTGCCAGCAGTGAGGAGGAAACAGGGCGCACAGATACGCAGTATTTT | CASSEEETGRTDTQYF | TRBV2 | NA | TRBJ2-3 | NA
TGCGCCAGCAGCCAAGATATAGGGGGAAACTATGGCTACACCTTC | CASSQDIGGNYGYTF | TRBV4-3 | NA | TRBJ1-2 | few
TGCGCCAGCAGCCAAGATCCTACAGGGACCCAAGAGACCCAGTACTTC | CASSQDPTGTQETQYF | TRBV4-1 | NA | TRBJ2-5 | NA
TGTGCCAGCTCCCCGGTGCGGGCCCTCCAAGAGACCCAGTACTTC | CASSPVRALQETQYF | TRBV18 | NA | TRBJ2-5 | NA
TGCAGCTATGGCAGTTTAGGCGAAAAACTGTTTTTT | CSYGSLGEKLFF | TRBV29-1 | NA | TRBJ1-4 | NA
TGTGCCAGCAGTCCGGGACAGGGGTACCAAGAGACCCAGTACTTC | CASSPGQGYQETQYF | TRBV12-3/TRBV12-4 | TRBD1 | TRBJ2-5 | NA
TGTGCCAGCAGCTTAATGACAGGGAACTATGGCTACACCTTC | CASSLMTGNYGYTF | TRBV7-2 | TRBD1 | TRBJ1-2 | few
TGCGCCAGCAGCCAAGAGGGGACAGACTACAATGAGCAGTTCTTC | CASSQEGTDYNEQFF | TRBV4-3 | TRBD1 | TRBJ2-1 | NA
TGTGCCAGCAGCGGATACGGGACAGGGGAGACCTACGAGCAGTACTTC | CASSGYGTGETYEQYF | TRBV6-2/TRBV6-3 | TRBD1 | TRBJ2-7 | few
TGTGCCAGCAGTTATCCGAGCTACAGGCGAAACGATAACTATGGCTACACCTTC | CASSYPSYRRNDNYGYTF | TRBV6-2/TRBV6-3 | NA | TRBJ1-2 | few
TGTGCCAGCTTCTATTGGGGGACAGCTAGCTCCTACGAGCAGTACTTC | CASFYWGTASSYEQYF | TRBV11-2 | TRBD1 | TRBJ2-7 | few
TGTGCCAGCAGCCGTCGGACTAGCGGGGGCCCCTCACGGTCCTACAATGAGCAGTTCTTC | CASSRRTSGGPSRSYNEQFF | TRBV7-2 | TRBD2 | TRBJ2-1 | few
TGTGCCAGCAGTTTAAGGCGGGGGAACCAAGAGACCCAGTACTTC | CASSLRRGNQETQYF | TRBV28 | TRBD2 | TRBJ2-5 | few
TGTGCCAGCAGCTTAGCGTCGGGGGCAGTCGAGCAGTACTTC | CASSLASGAVEQYF | TRBV7-9 | NA | TRBJ2-7 | NA
TGTGCCAGCAGCCTGACAGGGGGCATACAGCCCCAGCATTTT | CASSLTGGIQPQHF | TRBV11-2 | TRBD1 | TRBJ1-5 | NA
TGTGCCAGCAGCCCCGAGGCAGAATACGAGCAGTACTTC | CASSPEAEYEQYF | TRBV6-2/TRBV6-3 | NA | TRBJ2-7 | NA
TGTGCCAGTAACGTGGGTGTGGACACAGATACGCAGTATTTT | CASNVGVDTDTQYF | TRBV19 | NA | TRBJ2-3 | NA
TGCGTCAGCAGCTTGAGTTCCGGACTAGCGGGTCGCCGGGAGCAGTTCTTC | CVSSLSSGLAGRREQFF | TRBV5-1 | TRBD2 | TRBJ2-1 | NA
TGCGCCAGCAGCTCATCGGACGAGCCCTACGAGCAGTACTTC | CASSSSDEPYEQYF | TRBV4-3 | NA | TRBJ2-7 | NA
TGTGCCAACAGCCTAGAGGGGACTAGCGGGGTCAGTGAGCAGTTCTTC | CANSLEGTSGVSEQFF | TRBV7-2 | TRBD2 | TRBJ2-1 | NA
TGTGCCACCAGTGGGACAGGCGACTATGGCTACACCTTC | CATSGTGDYGYTF | TRBV24-1 | TRBD1 | TRBJ1-2 | few
TGTGCCAGCTCACCGAAGTCCAACACTGAAGCTTTCTTT | CASSPKSNTEAFF | TRBV18 | NA | TRBJ1-1 | NA
TGTGCCAGCAGCCAACGCCGGGTCGCGACCTACGAGCAGTACTTC | CASSQRRVATYEQYF | TRBV3-1 | NA | TRBJ2-7 | few
TGTGCCAGCAGTTTCCGGGGGCAGGGGGCGAATGATGAGCAGTTCTTC | CASSFRGQGANDEQFF | TRBV27 | TRBD1 | TRBJ2-1 | NA
TGCAGCGTTTCTTCAGGGAAAGAGACCCAGTACTTC | CSVSSGKETQYF | TRBV29-1 | NA | TRBJ2-5 | many
TGCAGTGCTAGCCCCTCCTCTGGGGCGGATGAGCAGTTCTTC | CSASPSSGADEQFF | TRBV20-1 | NA | TRBJ2-1 | NA
TGTGCCAGCAGCTTGAGGGGCGGCCACTACGAGCAGTACTTC | CASSLRGGHYEQYF | TRBV5-5 | NA | TRBJ2-7 | once
TGCAGTGCTAGAGGGAGGAGTAGAGCTCTCAATGAGCAGTTCTTC | CSARGRSRALNEQFF | TRBV20-1 | NA | TRBJ2-1 | NA
TGTGCCAGCTCGGGACTCAGGCGAGTCTACACCTTC | CASSGLRRVYTF | TRBV5-6 | NA | TRBJ1-2 | few
TGTGCCAGCAGCCCCGGATGGGTCCACGATGAGCAGTTCTTC | CASSPGWVHDEQFF | TRBV3-1 | NA | TRBJ2-1 | NA
TGTGCCAGCTCACCGCTGGACAGTGCGGGGACAGATACGCAGTATTTT | CASSPLDSAGTDTQYF | TRBV18 | NA | TRBJ2-3 | NA
TGCAGTACTAGAGATTTTTCAATAGGGGAAGAGACCCAGTACTTC | CSTRDFSIGEETQYF | TRBV20-1 | NA | TRBJ2-5 | NA
TGTGCCAGCAGGCCGGGACAGGGGGCTTTGAACACTGAAGCTTTCTTT | CASRPGQGALNTEAFF | TRBV6-6 | TRBD1 | TRBJ1-1 | NA
TGTGCCAGCACCGTCGCAACCTACAATGAGCAGTTCTTC | CASTVATYNEQFF | TRBV28 | NA | TRBJ2-1 | NA
TGCGCCAGCAGCCAAGGACCAGCACGAGCTCATGAGCAGTTCTTC | CASSQGPARAHEQFF | TRBV4-3 | NA | TRBJ2-1 | NA
TGTGCCAGCAGTTACTCGTTGTACAGGGAGACACAATATGAGCAGTTCTTC | CASSYSLYRETQYEQFF | TRBV6-5 | NA | TRBJ2-1 | NA
TGTGCCAGCAGCCCAAACCCGGGTGTGGAGACCCAGTACTTC | CASSPNPGVETQYF | TRBV11-1 | NA | TRBJ2-5 | NA
TGCAGTGCCCATTCCGCAGGGTTGAGGCGCGCGGATACGCAGTATTTT | CSAHSAGLRRADTQYF | TRBV20-1 | NA | TRBJ2-3 | NA